This T cell receptor (beta chain) was retrieved from a study of T cells in Graves' hyperthyroidism and ophthalmopathy. This clonotype was recorded many times. The antigen remains undetermined. Findings and caveats of the study: Among thyroid clonotypes expanded above 0.001, most also appeared in blood.

The J segment lost 2 bases and the V segment lost 6 bases, leaving 6 bases of the junction unmatched. This CDR3 contains 14 residues. Germline loops: CDR1 MNHNS, CDR2 SASEGT. PBMCs stemmed from approximately 9.1 ml fresh peripheral blood. Template material for amplifying TCR beta CDR3 regions consisted of RNA transcripts. The primer set for the first-round RT-PCR of the TCR CDR3 was HTBI. TCRdb re-called the multiplex PCR reads through MiXCR, storing one row per CDR3 protein. The sample holds 300,000 to 450,000 distinct CDR3 sequences, around 13% seen once. The receptor's source is a woman aged 30 to 39 with Graves' ophthalmopathy. The rearrangement links TRBV6-1 to TRBJ2-5; 7 bases are shared with TRBD2. Sequenced input: blood. Written as DNA, the CDR3 is TGTGCCAGCAGACTGCTAGCGGAACAAGAGACCCAGTACTTC. The encoded protein is CASRLLAEQETQYF.